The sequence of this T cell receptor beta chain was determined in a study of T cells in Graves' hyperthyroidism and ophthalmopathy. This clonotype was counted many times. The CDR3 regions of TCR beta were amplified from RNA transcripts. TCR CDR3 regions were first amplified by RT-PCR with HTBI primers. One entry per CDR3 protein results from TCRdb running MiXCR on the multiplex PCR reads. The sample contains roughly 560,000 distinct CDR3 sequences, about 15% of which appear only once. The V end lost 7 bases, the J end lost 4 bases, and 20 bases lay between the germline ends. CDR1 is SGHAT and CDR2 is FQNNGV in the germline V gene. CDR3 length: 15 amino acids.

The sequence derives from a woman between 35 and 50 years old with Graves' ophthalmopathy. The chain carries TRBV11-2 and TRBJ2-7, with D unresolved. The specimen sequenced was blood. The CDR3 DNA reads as TGTGCCAGCATCCCTTCTCTAGGTGGGAATTACGAGCAGTACTTC. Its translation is CASIPSLGGNYEQYF.